A single sample is the source of the 27 T cell receptor beta chains below, sequenced in a study of OX40 agonist ivuxolimab in advanced cancers. Measured with immunoSEQ multiplex PCR; TCRdb has only the in-frame clones, and not every one. The repertoire holds about 12,000 clones, with around 87% as singletons. Sample: CD4+ or CD8+ T cells sorted from blood, taken in a trial of the OX40 agonist ivuxolimab. The source of these receptors is an adult with an advanced solid tumor such as melanoma, head and neck, liver or kidney cancer.

This sequence joins TRBV9 and TRBJ2-2; no definite D call. The ends were cut back, 4 bases at V and 0 bases at J, with 10 bases in the middle. CDR1 and CDR2 from the germline V gene are SGDLS and YYNGEE. The CDR3 contains 15 residues. DNA for the CDR3: TGTGCCAGCAGCCCCCCGGGCGCGAACACCGGGGAGCTGTTTTTT. Its translation is CASSPPGANTGELFF.

The chain has TRBV28 and TRBJ2-3, with D possibly being TRBD2 (6 bases). Germline loops: CDR1 MDHEN, CDR2 SYDVKM. Between the trimmed V and J ends, which lost 5 bases and 0 bases, there was a span of 15 bases. The CDR3 sequence is 16 residues long. CDR3 residues: CASSSGHALSTDTQYF. DNA of the CDR3: TGTGCCAGCAGTAGCGGGCACGCTTTAAGCACAGATACGCAGTATTTT.

This chain uses TRBV11-1 with TRBJ2-3, with TRBD1 matching 9 bases. The germline V gene encodes CDR1 SGHAT and CDR2 FQDESV (reference sequence). The CDR3 has 17 amino acids. The junction had 5 bases not matched to a gene; V was cut back by 0 bases and J by 1 base. The CDR3 region has the DNA TGTGCCAGCAGCTTAGCCGGGGACAGGGTGGGCACAGATACGCAGTATTTT. Amino acids: CASSLAGDRVGTDTQYF.

This clone was seen only once. This chain joins TRBV9 and TRBJ1-5; 8 nucleotides match TRBD1. Germline CDR1 reads SGDLS; CDR2 reads YYNGEE. The CDR3 has 15 amino acids. The V and J ends lost 4 bases and 2 bases, in that order; junction bases with no gene match: 5. For the CDR3, the DNA is TGTGCCAGCAGCCCAGGGGGCGCAGGCAATCAGCCCCAGCATTTT. Translating it yields CASSPGGAGNQPQHF.

The V call is TRBV5-3, the J call TRBJ2-5; 7 bases fit TRBD1. TRBV5-3 is an ORF, with its function uncertain. Trimming removed 6 bases from V and 5 bases from J; junction bases left unmatched: 10. There are 14 residues in the CDR3. The CDR3 sequence is CARNLRQGRETQYF. In nucleotides, the CDR3 is TGTGCCAGAAACCTTCGACAGGGAAGGGAGACCCAGTACTTC.

CDR3 residues: CASRDNSGNTIYF. The CDR3 coding sequence is TGTGCCAGCCGGGACAACTCTGGAAACACCATATATTTT. V is TRBV2 and J is TRBJ1-3; perhaps TRBD1 as D (6 bases). The CDR3 extends over 13 amino acids. CDR1 is SNHLY, CDR2 FYNNEI, per germline. Trimming took 8 bases from V and 0 from J, leaving 8 bases between them.

The J gene is TRBJ2-1, the V gene TRBV10-2, with TRBD2 identical over 11 bases. The CDR3 spans 14 residues. V was clipped by 9 bases and J by 4 bases; unmatched bases: 5. Germline CDR1 reads WSHSY; CDR2 reads SAAADI. CDR3 amino acids: CASSSGRHYNEQFF. CDR3 sequence (DNA): TGCGCCAGTTCTAGCGGGAGGCATTACAATGAGCAGTTCTTC.

This chain connects TRBV4-3 to TRBJ1-1; the D is unclear. Germline CDR1 reads LGHNA; CDR2 reads YSLEER. The V and J ends lost 4 bases and 5 bases respectively, with 8 bases between them. This CDR3 contains 12 residues. This CDR3 reads CASSPTGTEAFF. The CDR3 region has the DNA TGCGCCAGCAGCCCCACGGGGACTGAAGCTTTCTTT.

This clone has more than one count but fewer than ten. The V and J genes are TRBV6-5 and TRBJ2-5, with D maybe TRBD2 (6 bases). The CDR3 extends over 13 amino acids. Germline V lookup: CDR1 MNHEY, CDR2 SVGAGI. The V gene lost 5 bases and the J gene lost 4 bases, with 11 bases spanning the gap. The CDR3 DNA reads TGTGCCAGCAGTCCAATCGGGGGAGAGACCCAGTACTTC. Protein product: CASSPIGGETQYF.

V and J are TRBV5-6 and TRBJ2-2; tentative D call: TRBD2 (6 bases). V was clipped by 2 bases and J by 2 bases, with 10 bases between them. Germline CDR1 reads SGHDT; CDR2 reads YYEEEE. This CDR3 spans 15 amino acids. CDR3 DNA sequence: TGTGCCAGCAGCTTCGGGACTTTTAACACCGGGGAGCTGTTTTTT. It translates to CASSFGTFNTGELFF.

This clone has a single count. The rearrangement uses TRBV27 and TRBJ2-2; 9 bases agree with TRBD2. J gave up 5 bases and V 5 bases, and 3 bases lay outside the gene matches. The CDR3 has 14 amino acids. CDR1 MNHEY and CDR2 SMNVEV come from the germline V gene (reference sequence). The CDR3 protein is CASSIGLATGELFF. Written as DNA, the CDR3 is TGTGCCAGCAGTATTGGACTAGCGACCGGGGAGCTGTTTTTT.

This sequence joins TRBV2 and TRBJ1-1; the D is unclear. From germline, CDR1 is SNHLY and CDR2 FYNNEI. Trimming shortened V by 6 bases and J by 7 bases, and 6 bases separated the two germline ends. The CDR3 runs 10 residues. The CDR3 DNA follows: TGTGCCAGCAGGGGTGGTGAAGCTTTCTTT. As protein: CASRGGEAFF.

The V gene is TRBV9, the J gene TRBJ1-5; no reliable D call. CDR1 is SGDLS, CDR2 YYNGEE, per germline. The CDR3 covers 14 residues. Trimming took off 0 bases at V and 7 bases at J, with 11 bases between the two ends. CDR3 sequence reads: CASSVGSVGQPQHF. CDR3 DNA: TGTGCCAGCAGCGTAGGTTCGGTGGGCCAGCCCCAGCATTTT.

The chain employs TRBV7-9 and TRBJ2-7; possibly TRBD1 for D (6 bases). The CDR3 extends over 12 amino acids. Germline values: CDR1 SEHNR, CDR2 FQNEAQ (reference sequence). V lost 5 bases to trimming and J lost 6 bases, with 11 bases between them. CDR3 nucleotide sequence: TGTGCCAGCAGCGAGGGACAACTCGAGCAGTACTTC. It yields the protein CASSEGQLEQYF.

The chain is built from TRBV15 and TRBJ2-7; D might be TRBD2 (5 bases). The CDR3 loop spans 14 amino acids. Germline V gene sequence: CDR1 LNHNV, CDR2 YYDKDF (reference sequence). Trimming took off 5 bases at V and 7 bases at J, with 18 bases between the two ends. The CDR3 coding sequence is TGTGCCACCAGCCTCTATGACCTTACGGGGGAGCAGTACTTC. Residues: CATSLYDLTGEQYF.

The J gene is TRBJ2-1, the V gene TRBV25-1; TRBD1 might be the D (5 bases). V was cut by 2 bases and J by 9 bases, with 14 bases left in between. The CDR3 has 14 residues. The germline V gene encodes CDR1 MGHDK and CDR2 SYGVNS. The CDR3 bases are TGTGCCAGCAGTGAAACCGAGCAGGGCGGTGAGCAGTTCTTC. It specifies CASSETEQGGEQFF.

The chain recombines TRBV4-3 with TRBJ2-7; 11 nucleotides match TRBD2. Germline assignment: CDR1 LGHNA and CDR2 YSLEER. CDR3 size: 17 residues. V shed 0 bases, J shed 6 bases, and the junction held 10 bases outside the gene matches. DNA of the CDR3: TGCGCCAGCAGCCAAGATTGGGGTAGCGGGAGGGCCAGCGAGCAGTACTTC. Amino acid sequence: CASSQDWGSGRASEQYF.

V and J are TRBV10-1 and TRBJ2-5; weak D call: TRBD1 (5 bases). V dropped 4 bases and J dropped 5 bases, with 17 bases sitting between them. This CDR3 has 15 amino acids. The germline gives CDR1 WNHNN, CDR2 SYGVQD (reference sequence). The CDR3 bases are TGCGCCAGCAGTGGGGATTCAGGGCTTGGGGAGACCCAGTACTTC. This codes for CASSGDSGLGETQYF.

This chain joins TRBV6-5 and TRBJ2-7, with D maybe TRBD1 (8 bases). V lost 2 bases and J 5 bases, leaving 19 bases between the germline ends. Germline V gives CDR1 MNHEY, CDR2 SVGAGI. The CDR3 has 16 residues. The CDR3 bases are TGTGCCAGCAGTTACCCCGCACAGGGGGGGTCCCACGAGCAGTACTTC. This gives the protein CASSYPAQGGSHEQYF.

By share, this clone counts as medium-sized. Other DNA variants within this sample encode the same CDR3. The chain carries TRBV11-2 and TRBJ1-6; D unclear. This CDR3 is built from 14 residues. The germline CDR1 and CDR2 sequences are SGHAT and FQNNGV. V lost 5 bases and J lost 5, with 10 bases in between. CDR3 amino acids: CASSRKGNNSPLHF. CDR3 coding DNA: TGTGCCAGCAGCAGAAAGGGTAATAATTCACCCCTCCACTTT.

This sequence joins TRBV18 and TRBJ2-1; 11 bases line up with TRBD2. V shed 3 bases, J shed 7 bases, and the junction held 2 bases outside the gene matches. Germline lookup yields CDR1 KGHSH and CDR2 LQKENI. The CDR3 is made up of 14 amino acids. In DNA, the CDR3 is TGTGCCAGCTCACCGGGACTAGCGGATAATGAGCAGTTCTTC. It codes for CASSPGLADNEQFF. The complete variable domain, with remaining parts taken from reference TRBV18 and TRBJ2-1, reads NAGVMQNPRHLVRRRGQEARLRCSPMKGHSHVYWYRQLPEEGLKFMVYLQKENIIDESGMPKERFSAEFPKEGPSILRIQQVVRGDSAAYFCASSPGLADNEQFFGPGTRLTVL.

The chain joins TRBV4-1 to TRBJ1-2; 8 bases are shared with TRBD1. The CDR3 extends over 14 amino acids. Germline V gives CDR1 MGHRA, CDR2 YSYEKL. V lost 1 base and J lost 7; bases outside the gene matches: 5. CDR3 bases: TGCGCCAGCAGCCAAGGAGGACAGGGTGGTGGCTACACCTTC. Its translation is CASSQGGQGGGYTF.

This clone was found once. The chain combines TRBV29-1 with TRBJ2-1; 8 nucleotides agree with TRBD2. The trim removed 1 base at V and 3 bases at J, leaving 8 bases unmatched. The CDR3 length is 16 residues. Germline CDR1 and CDR2: SQVTM and ANQGSEA. Here the CDR3 reads CSVEAPTSGLYNEQFF. The CDR3 bases are TGCAGCGTTGAAGCCCCAACTAGCGGCCTCTACAATGAGCAGTTCTTC.

V is TRBV28 and J is TRBJ2-7, with TRBD2 matching over 14 bases. Germline CDR1 and CDR2: MDHEN and SYDVKM. After removal of 5 bases from V and 3 bases from J, the junction contained 6 bases not matched to a gene. The CDR3 totals 16 residues. The CDR3 bases are TGTGCCAGCAGTCCGGGGACTAGCGGGAGTTTCTACGAGCAGTACTTC. Translation: CASSPGTSGSFYEQYF. Variable domain in full (rest from reference TRBV28 and TRBJ2-7): DVKVTQSSRYLVKRTGEKVFLECVQDMDHENMFWYRQDPGLGLRLIYFSYDVKMKEKGDIPEGYSVSREKKERFSLILESASTNQTSMYLCASSPGTSGSFYEQYFGPGTRLTVT.

V is TRBV6-4 and J is TRBJ1-1, with D hard to call. Germline-derived CDR1 and CDR2 are MRHNA and SNTAGT. V lost 0 bases to trimming and J lost 1 base, with 9 bases between them. This CDR3 is 15 amino acids long. The CDR3: CASSDSSDTNTEAFF. CDR3 DNA sequence: TGTGCCAGCAGTGACTCGTCAGACACGAACACTGAAGCTTTCTTT.

This clone showed up just once. The rearrangement joins TRBV10-3 to TRBJ2-3; the D gene is possibly TRBD2 (5 bases). Germline loops: CDR1 ENHRY, CDR2 SYGVKD. The CDR3 is 15 amino acids. V was shortened by 2 bases and J by 3 bases, with 12 bases between the two germline ends. Here the CDR3 DNA reads TGTGCCATCAGTGAGGGTCTAGCCGGGACAGATACGCAGTATTTT. Amino acids: CAISEGLAGTDTQYF.

This clone was recorded once. The gene calls are TRBV18 and TRBJ1-2; possibly TRBD1 for D (5 bases). Trimming took 6 bases from V and 6 from J, leaving 23 bases between them. Germline V gene data show CDR1 as KGHSH and CDR2 as LQKENI. The length of the CDR3 is 16 residues. The CDR3 DNA sequence: TGTGCCAGCTCTCCAAGGGACGGAGAACTTCTTGATGGCTACACCTTC. Encoded protein: CASSPRDGELLDGYTF.